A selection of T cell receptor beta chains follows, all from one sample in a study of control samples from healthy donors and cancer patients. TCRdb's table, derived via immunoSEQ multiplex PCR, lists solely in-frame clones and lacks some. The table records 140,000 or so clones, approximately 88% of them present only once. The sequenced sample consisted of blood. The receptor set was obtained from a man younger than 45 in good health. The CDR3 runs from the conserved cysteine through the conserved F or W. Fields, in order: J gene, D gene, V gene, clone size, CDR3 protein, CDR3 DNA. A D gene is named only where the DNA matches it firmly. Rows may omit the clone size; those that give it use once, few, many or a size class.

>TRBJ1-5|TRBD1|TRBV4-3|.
CASSPEAGGGNQPQHF
TGCGCCAGCAGCCCTGAGGCAGGGGGTGGCAATCAGCCCCAGCATTTT
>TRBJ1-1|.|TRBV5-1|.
CASSLGPPEAFF
TGCGCCAGCAGCTTGGGGCCCCCTGAAGCTTTCTTT
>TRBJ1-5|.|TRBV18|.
CASSPSEKQPQHF
TGTGCCAGCTCACCTTCAGAGAAGCAGCCCCAGCATTTT
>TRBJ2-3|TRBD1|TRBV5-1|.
CASSPGQGADTQYF
TGCGCCAGCAGCCCGGGACAGGGGGCAGATACGCAGTATTTT
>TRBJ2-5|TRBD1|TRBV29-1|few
CSVGRTGWETQYF
TGCAGCGTTGGCCGGACAGGGTGGGAGACCCAGTACTTC
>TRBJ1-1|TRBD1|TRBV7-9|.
CASSVYRGQLTEAFF
TGTGCCAGCAGCGTGTACAGGGGCCAACTGACTGAAGCTTTCTTT
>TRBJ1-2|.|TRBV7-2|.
CASSLGRKANYGYTF
TGTGCCAGCAGCTTAGGGCGCAAAGCTAACTATGGCTACACCTTC
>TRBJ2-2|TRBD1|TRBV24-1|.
CATSDFADRGTGELFF
TGTGCCACCAGTGATTTTGCGGACAGGGGCACCGGGGAGCTGTTTTTT
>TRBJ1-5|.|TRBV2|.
CASSPLLDQPQHF
TGTGCCAGCAGCCCCTTACTTGATCAGCCCCAGCATTTT
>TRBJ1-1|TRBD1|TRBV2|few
CASMNRGVNTEAFF
TGTGCCAGCATGAACAGGGGTGTTAACACTGAAGCTTTCTTT
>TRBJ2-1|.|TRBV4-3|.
CASSPTAFNGVEQFF
TGCGCCAGCAGCCCCACCGCTTTCAATGGGGTTGAGCAGTTCTTC
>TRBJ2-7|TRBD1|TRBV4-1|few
CASSQPGQRLYEQYF
TGCGCCAGCAGCCAGCCGGGACAGCGGCTTTACGAGCAGTACTTC
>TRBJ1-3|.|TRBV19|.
CASSIQGGGNTIYF
TGTGCCAGTAGTATCCAGGGTGGTGGAAACACCATATATTTT
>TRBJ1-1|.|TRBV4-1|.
CASSQVGGRVNTEAFF
TGCGCCAGCAGCCAAGTGGGGGGCCGGGTGAACACTGAAGCTTTCTTT
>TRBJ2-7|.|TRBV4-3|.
CASSQGPGGEQYF
TGCGCCAGCAGCCAGGGACCTGGTGGCGAGCAGTACTTC
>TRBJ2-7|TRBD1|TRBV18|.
CASSPGQGQWGYEQYF
TGTGCCAGCTCACCTGGACAGGGGCAATGGGGCTACGAGCAGTACTTC
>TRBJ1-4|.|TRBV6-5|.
CASSYDRKNEKLFF
TGTGCCAGCAGTTACGACAGAAAGAATGAAAAACTGTTTTTT
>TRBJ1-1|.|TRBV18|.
CASSPGKVVNTEAFF
TGTGCCAGCTCACCTGGGAAGGTGGTGAACACTGAAGCTTTCTTT
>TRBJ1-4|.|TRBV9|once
CASSNSRRAGVEKLFF
TGTGCCAGCAGCAACAGCCGCAGGGCAGGGGTTGAAAAACTGTTTTTT
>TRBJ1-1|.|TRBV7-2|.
CASSFAPPNTEAFF
TGTGCCAGCAGCTTTGCCCCCCCGAACACTGAAGCTTTCTTT
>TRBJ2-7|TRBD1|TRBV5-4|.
CASSLGGGQGSGEQYF
TGTGCCAGCAGCTTGGGCGGGGGACAGGGGTCCGGCGAGCAGTACTTC
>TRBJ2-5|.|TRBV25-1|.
CASSSRAAQETQYF
TGTGCCAGCTCCTCCCGGGCGGCCCAAGAGACCCAGTACTTC
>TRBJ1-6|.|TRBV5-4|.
CASSLDLGRAGNSPLHF
TGTGCCAGCAGCTTGGATCTTGGGCGAGCCGGAAATTCACCCCTCCACTTT
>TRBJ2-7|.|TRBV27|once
CASSPTVTERLYEQYF
TGTGCCAGCAGTCCGACAGTTACGGAGCGGCTCTACGAGCAGTACTTC
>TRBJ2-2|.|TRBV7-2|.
CASSLSPGANTGELFF
TGTGCCAGCAGCTTATCGCCAGGAGCCAACACCGGGGAGCTGTTTTTT
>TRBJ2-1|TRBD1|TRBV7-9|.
CASKVRDRDNEQFF
TGTGCCAGCAAGGTCCGGGACAGGGATAATGAGCAGTTCTTC
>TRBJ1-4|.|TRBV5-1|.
CASSPQTGTNEKLFF
TGCGCCAGCAGCCCACAGACAGGCACTAATGAAAAACTGTTTTTT
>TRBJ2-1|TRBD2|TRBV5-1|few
CASSSTPSGGASYNEQFF
TGCGCCAGCAGCTCGACTCCTAGCGGGGGGGCCTCCTACAATGAGCAGTTCTTC
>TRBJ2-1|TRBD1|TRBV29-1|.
CSVGGTGVPNEQFF
TGCAGCGTTGGGGGGACAGGGGTACCCAATGAGCAGTTCTTC
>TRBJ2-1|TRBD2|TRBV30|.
CAWSAGTSGSSREQFF
TGTGCCTGGAGTGCCGGGACTAGCGGGAGTAGCCGCGAGCAGTTCTTC
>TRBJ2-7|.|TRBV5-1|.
CASSPLWVSRSAYEQYF
TGCGCCAGCAGCCCACTTTGGGTGAGTCGCAGCGCGTACGAGCAGTACTTC
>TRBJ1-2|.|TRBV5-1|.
CASNEEPQTYGYTF
TGCGCCAGCAACGAGGAGCCCCAGACGTATGGCTACACCTTC
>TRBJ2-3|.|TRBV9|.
CASSVAHSDTQYF
TGTGCCAGCAGCGTAGCTCATTCGGATACGCAGTATTTT
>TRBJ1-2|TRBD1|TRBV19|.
CASTPGQVVSGYTF
TGTGCCAGTACCCCGGGACAGGTCGTTAGTGGCTACACCTTC
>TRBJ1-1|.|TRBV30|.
CAWSVLEGLETEAFF
TGTGCCTGGAGTGTACTAGAGGGATTGGAGACTGAAGCTTTCTTT
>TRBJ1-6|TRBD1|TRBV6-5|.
CASSYYGTGRNSPLHF
TGTGCCAGCAGTTACTATGGGACAGGGCGAAATTCACCCCTCCACTTT
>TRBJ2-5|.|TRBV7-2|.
CASSLLWSMETQYF
TGTGCCAGCAGCCTCCTTTGGTCAATGGAGACCCAGTACTTC
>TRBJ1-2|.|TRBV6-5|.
CASSYEADYYGYTF
TGTGCCAGCAGTTACGAGGCAGACTACTATGGCTACACCTTC
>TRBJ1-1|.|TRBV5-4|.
CASSLAGEAFF
TGTGCCAGCAGCTTGGCCGGTGAAGCTTTCTTT
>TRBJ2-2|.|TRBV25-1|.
CASSGSVFGTQNTGELFF
TGTGCCAGCAGTGGTAGCGTTTTCGGCACACAAAACACCGGGGAGCTGTTTTTT
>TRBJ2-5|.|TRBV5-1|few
CASSLEGRRETQYF
TGCGCCAGCAGCTTGGAGGGGCGGAGGGAGACCCAGTACTTC
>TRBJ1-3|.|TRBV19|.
CASSRGGYGNTIYF
TGTGCCAGCTCAAGGGGAGGATATGGAAACACCATATATTTT
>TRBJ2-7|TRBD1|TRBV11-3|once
CASSLDRTGVLYF
TGTGCCAGCAGCTTAGACAGGACAGGGGTCTTGTACTTC